The 6 T cell receptor beta chains below come from one sample, sequenced in a study of CD8 T cells in Susac syndrome. Random-hexamer reverse transcription was applied to roughly 0.45 to 1 ug RNA. TCRdb re-called the immunoSEQ multiplex PCR reads through MiXCR, storing one row per CDR3 protein. This table holds fewer than 250,000 distinct CDR3 sequences, more than 85% found once. Sequenced: CD8+ T cells from PBMCs. The receptors come from a human donor with multiple sclerosis.

The chain combines TRBV29-1 with TRBJ2-7; TRBD1 is a possible D gene (5 bases). V lost 2 bases and J 1 base, leaving 9 bases between the germline ends. The V gene's germline CDR1 is SQVTM and CDR2 ANQGSEA. The CDR3 loop spans 13 amino acids. CDR3 DNA sequence: TGCAGCGTTGAAACGACAGCTTCCTACGAGCAGTACTTC. Translating gives CSVETTASYEQYF.

The CDR3 loop is CASSPPEGIMNTEAFF. The CDR3 DNA is TGTGCCAGCTCACCACCGGAGGGCATCATGAACACTGAAGCTTTCTTT. The chain uses TRBV18 and TRBJ1-1; D remains ambiguous. This CDR3 contains 16 residues. CDR1 is KGHSH, CDR2 LQKENI, per germline. Trimming removed 0 bases at V and 0 bases at J, with 11 bases between.

The chain combines TRBV12-5 with TRBJ2-3; D not certain. CDR1 and CDR2 (germline): LGHNT, FRNRAP. This CDR3 comprises 14 residues. The V end lost 3 bases, the J end lost 3 bases, and 10 bases lay between the germline ends. The CDR3 nucleotides are TGTGCTAGTGGTTTTAGCAGCACTACAGATACGCAGTATTTT. This encodes CASGFSSTTDTQYF.

This clonotype was counted only a few times. The chain is built from TRBV7-9 and TRBJ1-1; no clear D gene. Trimming removed 5 bases from V and 0 bases from J, with 4 bases in between. The V gene's germline CDR1 is SEHNR and CDR2 FQNEAQ (reference sequence). This CDR3 comprises 12 residues. CDR3 sequence reads: CASSNLNTEAFF. CDR3 coding DNA: TGTGCCAGCAGCAACTTGAACACTGAAGCTTTCTTT.

V gene TRBV5-6 combines with J gene TRBJ1-2; D is uncertain. This CDR3 region has 13 residues. V gave up 4 bases and J gave up 5 bases, with 12 bases separating them. The germline V gene encodes CDR1 SGHDT and CDR2 YYEEEE. CDR3 region: CASSVPDLYGYTF. The CDR3, as DNA: TGTGCCAGCAGCGTTCCGGACCTTTATGGCTACACCTTC.

The gene calls are TRBV4-2 and TRBJ1-2; the D is unclear. Germline V gene lookup returns CDR1 LGHNA and CDR2 YNFKEQ. The CDR3 is 14 amino acids. The V end lost 1 base, the J end lost 0 bases, and 6 bases lay between the germline ends. CDR3 sequence reads: CASSQGGANYGYTF. CDR3 coding DNA: TGTGCCAGCAGCCAAGGGGGAGCTAACTATGGCTACACCTTC.